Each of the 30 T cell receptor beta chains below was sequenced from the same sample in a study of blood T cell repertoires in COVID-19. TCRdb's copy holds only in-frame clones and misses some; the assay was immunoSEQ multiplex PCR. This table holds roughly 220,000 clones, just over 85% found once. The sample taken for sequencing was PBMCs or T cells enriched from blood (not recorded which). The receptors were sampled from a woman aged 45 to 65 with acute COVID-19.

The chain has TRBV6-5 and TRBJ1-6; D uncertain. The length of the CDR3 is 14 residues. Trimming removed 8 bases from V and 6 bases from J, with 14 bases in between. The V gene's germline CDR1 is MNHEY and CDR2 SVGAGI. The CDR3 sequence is CASEIQSRNSPLHF. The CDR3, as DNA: TGTGCCAGCGAGATTCAATCGCGTAATTCACCCCTCCACTTT.

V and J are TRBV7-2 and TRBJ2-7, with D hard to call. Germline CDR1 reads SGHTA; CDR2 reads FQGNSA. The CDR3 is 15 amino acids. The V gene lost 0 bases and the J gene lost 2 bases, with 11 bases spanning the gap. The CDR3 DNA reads TGTGCCAGCAGCTTAGCCGGCGGAACTACCTACGAGCAGTACTTC. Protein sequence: CASSLAGGTTYEQYF.

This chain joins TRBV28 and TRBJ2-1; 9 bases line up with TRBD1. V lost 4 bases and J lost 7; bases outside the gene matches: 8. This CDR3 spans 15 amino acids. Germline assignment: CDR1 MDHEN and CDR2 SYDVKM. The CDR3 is CASSSAGTGRNEQFF. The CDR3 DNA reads TGTGCCAGCAGTTCCGCCGGGACAGGGAGGAATGAGCAGTTCTTC.

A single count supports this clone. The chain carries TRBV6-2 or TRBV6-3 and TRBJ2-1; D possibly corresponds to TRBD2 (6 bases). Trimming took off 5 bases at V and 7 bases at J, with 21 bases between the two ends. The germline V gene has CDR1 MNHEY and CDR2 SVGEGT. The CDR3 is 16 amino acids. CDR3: CASSPIRDGRGNEQFF. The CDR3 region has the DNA TGTGCCAGCAGTCCCATCCGGGACGGGAGAGGGAATGAGCAGTTCTTC.

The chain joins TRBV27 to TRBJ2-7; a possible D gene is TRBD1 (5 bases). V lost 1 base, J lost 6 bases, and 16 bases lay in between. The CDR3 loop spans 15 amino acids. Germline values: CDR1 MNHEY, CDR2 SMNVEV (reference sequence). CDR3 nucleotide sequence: TGTGCCAGCAGTTTATTGGCGGCTAGTACAGGCGAGCAGTACTTC. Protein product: CASSLLAASTGEQYF.

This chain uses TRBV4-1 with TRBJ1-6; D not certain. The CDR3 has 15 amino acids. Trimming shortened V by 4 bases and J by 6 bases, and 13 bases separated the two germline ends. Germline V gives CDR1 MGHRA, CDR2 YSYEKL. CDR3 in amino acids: CASSLRDALNSPLHF. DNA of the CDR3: TGCGCCAGCAGCCTCCGGGATGCCCTTAATTCACCCCTCCACTTT.

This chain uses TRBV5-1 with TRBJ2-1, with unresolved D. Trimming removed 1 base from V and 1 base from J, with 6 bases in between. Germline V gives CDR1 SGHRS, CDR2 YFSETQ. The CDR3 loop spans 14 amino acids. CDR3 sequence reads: CASSLLESYNEQFF. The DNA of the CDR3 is TGCGCCAGCAGCTTGTTGGAGTCCTACAATGAGCAGTTCTTC.

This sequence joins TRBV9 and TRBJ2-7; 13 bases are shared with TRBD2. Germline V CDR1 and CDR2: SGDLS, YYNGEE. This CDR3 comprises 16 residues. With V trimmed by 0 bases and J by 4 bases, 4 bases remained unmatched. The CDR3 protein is CASSVGWTSGSYEQYF. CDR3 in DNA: TGTGCCAGCAGCGTAGGCTGGACTAGCGGGAGTTACGAGCAGTACTTC. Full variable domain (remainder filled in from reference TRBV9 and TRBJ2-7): DSGVTQTPKHLITATGQRVTLRCSPRSGDLSVYWYQQSLDQGLQFLIQYYNGEERAKGNILERFSAQQFPDLHSELNLSSLELGDSALYFCASSVGWTSGSYEQYFGPGTRLTVT.

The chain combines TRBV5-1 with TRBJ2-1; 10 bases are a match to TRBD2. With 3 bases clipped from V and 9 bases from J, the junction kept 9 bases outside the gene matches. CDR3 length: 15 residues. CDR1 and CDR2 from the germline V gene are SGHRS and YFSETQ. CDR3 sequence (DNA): TGCGCCAGCAGCTCAATTTCAGCGGGAGGGGGTGAGCAGTTCTTC. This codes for CASSSISAGGGEQFF.

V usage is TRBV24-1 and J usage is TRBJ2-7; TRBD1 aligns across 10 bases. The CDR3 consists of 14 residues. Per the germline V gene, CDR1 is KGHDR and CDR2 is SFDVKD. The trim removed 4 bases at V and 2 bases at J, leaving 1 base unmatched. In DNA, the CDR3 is TGTGCCACCAGTGAGGGACAGGGGCCCTACGAGCAGTACTTC. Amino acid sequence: CATSEGQGPYEQYF.

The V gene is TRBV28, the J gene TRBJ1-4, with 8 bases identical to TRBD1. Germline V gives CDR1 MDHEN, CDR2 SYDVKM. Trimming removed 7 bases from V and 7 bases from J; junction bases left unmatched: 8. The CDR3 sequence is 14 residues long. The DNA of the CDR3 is TGTGCCAGCACCTCGGGACAGGAGCTTGAAAAACTGTTTTTT. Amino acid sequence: CASTSGQELEKLFF. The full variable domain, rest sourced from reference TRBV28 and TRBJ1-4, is DVKVTQSSRYLVKRTGEKVFLECVQDMDHENMFWYRQDPGLGLRLIYFSYDVKMKEKGDIPEGYSVSREKKERFSLILESASTNQTSMYLCASTSGQELEKLFFGSGTQLSVL.

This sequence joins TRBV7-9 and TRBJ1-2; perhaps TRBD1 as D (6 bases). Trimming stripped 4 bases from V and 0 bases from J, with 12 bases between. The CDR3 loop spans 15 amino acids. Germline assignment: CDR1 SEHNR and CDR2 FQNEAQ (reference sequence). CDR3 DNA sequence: TGTGCCAGCAGCTCGACTCCAGGGGCTAACTATGGCTACACCTTC. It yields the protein CASSSTPGANYGYTF.

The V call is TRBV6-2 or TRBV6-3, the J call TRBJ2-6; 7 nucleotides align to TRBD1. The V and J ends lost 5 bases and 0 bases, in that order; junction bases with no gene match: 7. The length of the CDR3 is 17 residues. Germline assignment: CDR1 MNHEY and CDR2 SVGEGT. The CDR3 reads CASSGDRTISGANVLTF. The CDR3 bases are TGTGCCAGCAGTGGGGACAGAACCATCTCTGGGGCCAACGTCCTGACTTTC.

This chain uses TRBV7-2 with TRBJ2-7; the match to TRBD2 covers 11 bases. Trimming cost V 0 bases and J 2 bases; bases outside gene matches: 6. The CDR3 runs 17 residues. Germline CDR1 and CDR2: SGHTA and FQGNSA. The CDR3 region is CASSLAGTSGGAYEQYF. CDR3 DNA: TGTGCCAGCAGCTTAGCGGGTACTAGCGGGGGAGCCTACGAGCAGTACTTC.

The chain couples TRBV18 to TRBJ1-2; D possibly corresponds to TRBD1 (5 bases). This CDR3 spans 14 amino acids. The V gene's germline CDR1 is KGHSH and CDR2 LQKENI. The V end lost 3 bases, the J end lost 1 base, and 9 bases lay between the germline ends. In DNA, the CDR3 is TGTGCCAGCTCACCCCCGACAGTTAACTATGGCTACACCTTC. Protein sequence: CASSPPTVNYGYTF. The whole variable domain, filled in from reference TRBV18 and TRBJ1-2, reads NAGVMQNPRHLVRRRGQEARLRCSPMKGHSHVYWYRQLPEEGLKFMVYLQKENIIDESGMPKERFSAEFPKEGPSILRIQQVVRGDSAAYFCASSPPTVNYGYTFGSGTRLTVV.

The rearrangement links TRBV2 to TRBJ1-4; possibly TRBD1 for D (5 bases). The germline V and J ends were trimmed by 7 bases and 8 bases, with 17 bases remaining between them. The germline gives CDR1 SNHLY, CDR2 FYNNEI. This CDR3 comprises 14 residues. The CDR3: CASNPQGLGEKLFF. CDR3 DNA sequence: TGTGCCAGCAATCCTCAGGGATTGGGCGAAAAACTGTTTTTT.

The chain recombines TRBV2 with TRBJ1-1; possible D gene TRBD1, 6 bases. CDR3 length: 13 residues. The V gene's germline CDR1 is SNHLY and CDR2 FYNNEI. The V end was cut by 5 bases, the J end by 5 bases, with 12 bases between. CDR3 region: CASSTEGVTEAFF. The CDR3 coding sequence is TGTGCCAGCAGTACTGAGGGGGTGACTGAAGCTTTCTTT. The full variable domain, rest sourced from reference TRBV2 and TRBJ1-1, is EPEVTQTPSHQVTQMGQEVILRCVPISNHLYFYWYRQILGQKVEFLVSFYNNEISEKSEIFDDQFSVERPDGSNFTLKIRSTKLEDSAMYFCASSTEGVTEAFFGQGTRLTVV.

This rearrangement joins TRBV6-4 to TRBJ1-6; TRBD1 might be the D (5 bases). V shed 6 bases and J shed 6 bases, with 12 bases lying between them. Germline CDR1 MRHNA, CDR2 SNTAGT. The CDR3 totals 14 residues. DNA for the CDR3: TGTGCCAGCAGGCCCCGGGGGAGTAATTCACCCCTCCACTTT. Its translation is CASRPRGSNSPLHF.

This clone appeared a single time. The CDR3 nucleotides are TGTGCCAGCAGCCTCTCGGGGCTAGCGGGAGTAGGCAACTACAATGAGCAGTTCTTC. Encoded protein: CASSLSGLAGVGNYNEQFF. This sequence joins TRBV28 and TRBJ2-1; 10 bases are shared with TRBD2. Trimming cost V 6 bases and J 3 bases; bases outside gene matches: 17. The CDR3 runs 19 residues. Germline V gene lookup returns CDR1 MDHEN and CDR2 SYDVKM.

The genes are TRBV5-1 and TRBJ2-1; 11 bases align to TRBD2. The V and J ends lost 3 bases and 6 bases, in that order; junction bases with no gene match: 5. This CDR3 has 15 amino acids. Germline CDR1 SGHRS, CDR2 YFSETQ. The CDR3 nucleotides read TGCGCCAGCAGCTCTGGACTAGCGGGTATCAATGAGCAGTTCTTC. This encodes CASSSGLAGINEQFF.

The CDR3 region has the DNA TGTGCCAGCAGTCCTATACAGGTACGCACCTACGAGCAGTACTTC. Its protein is CASSPIQVRTYEQYF. V usage is TRBV28 and J usage is TRBJ2-7; TRBD1 is a possible D gene (5 bases). CDR3 size: 15 residues. Germline V gene sequence: CDR1 MDHEN, CDR2 SYDVKM. Between the trimmed V and J ends, which lost 5 bases and 2 bases, there was a span of 16 bases.

Written as DNA, the CDR3 is TGTGCCAGTAGTAGGACAGGGATCAATCAGCCCCAGCATTTT. Its translation: CASSRTGINQPQHF. This chain uses TRBV19 with TRBJ1-5, with TRBD1 identical over 8 bases. The CDR3 totals 14 residues. V lost 4 bases, J lost 3 bases, and 2 bases stayed unmatched. The germline V gene has CDR1 LNHDA and CDR2 SQIVND (reference sequence).

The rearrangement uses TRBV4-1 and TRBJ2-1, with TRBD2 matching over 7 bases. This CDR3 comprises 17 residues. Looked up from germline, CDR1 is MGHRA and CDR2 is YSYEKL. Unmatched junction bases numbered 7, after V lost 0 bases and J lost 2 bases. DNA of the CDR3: TGCGCCAGCAGCCAAGATATAGCTAGCGGAGCCTACAATGAGCAGTTCTTC. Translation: CASSQDIASGAYNEQFF.

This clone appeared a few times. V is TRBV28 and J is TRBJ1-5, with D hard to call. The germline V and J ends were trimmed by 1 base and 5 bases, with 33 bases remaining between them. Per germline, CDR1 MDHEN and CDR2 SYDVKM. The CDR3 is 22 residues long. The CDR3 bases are TGTGCCAGCAGTTTATCGGTCCTAGGGCGGGGAGAGACGCGGGTGTCATATCAGCCCCAGCATTTT. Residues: CASSLSVLGRGETRVSYQPQHF.

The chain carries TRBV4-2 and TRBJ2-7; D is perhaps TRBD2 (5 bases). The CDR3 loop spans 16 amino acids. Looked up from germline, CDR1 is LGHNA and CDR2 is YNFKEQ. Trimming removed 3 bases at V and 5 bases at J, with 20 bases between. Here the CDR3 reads CASSHAGSLTVHEQYF. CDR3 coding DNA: TGTGCCAGCAGCCACGCGGGCTCTTTGACCGTCCACGAGCAGTACTTC.

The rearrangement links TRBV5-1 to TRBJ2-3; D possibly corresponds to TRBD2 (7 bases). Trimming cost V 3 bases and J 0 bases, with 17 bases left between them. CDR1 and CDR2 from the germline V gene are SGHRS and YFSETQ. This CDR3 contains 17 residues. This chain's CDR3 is CASSSGDPSGSTDTQYF. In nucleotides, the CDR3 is TGCGCCAGCAGCTCAGGGGACCCTAGCGGAAGCACAGATACGCAGTATTTT.

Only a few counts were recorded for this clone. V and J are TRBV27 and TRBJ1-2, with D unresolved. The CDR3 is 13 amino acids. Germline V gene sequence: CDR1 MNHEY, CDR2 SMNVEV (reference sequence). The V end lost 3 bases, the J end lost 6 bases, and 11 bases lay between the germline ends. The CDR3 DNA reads TGTGCCAGCAGTTTGGGCACTCTTGATGGCTACACCTTC. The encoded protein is CASSLGTLDGYTF.

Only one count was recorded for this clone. DNA for the CDR3: TGTGCCACCAGTGACGGACAGGGAGTAGTTCAGCCCCAGCATTTT. This translates into CATSDGQGVVQPQHF. V gene TRBV24-1 combines with J gene TRBJ1-5; 8 bases fit TRBD1. V shed 4 bases, J shed 6 bases, and the junction held 7 bases outside the gene matches. Germline CDR1 reads KGHDR; CDR2 reads SFDVKD. The CDR3 sequence is 15 residues long.

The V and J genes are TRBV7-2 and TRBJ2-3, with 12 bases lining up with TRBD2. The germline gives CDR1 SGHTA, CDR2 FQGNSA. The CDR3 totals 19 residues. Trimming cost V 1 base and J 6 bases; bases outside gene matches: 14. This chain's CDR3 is CASSLVPAGLAGRQDTQYF. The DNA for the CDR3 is TGTGCCAGCAGCTTAGTCCCCGCGGGACTAGCGGGTAGACAGGATACGCAGTATTTT. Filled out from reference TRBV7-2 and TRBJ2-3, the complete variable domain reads GAGVSQSPSNKVTEKGKDVELRCDPISGHTALYWYRQSLGQGLEFLIYFQGNSAPDKSGLPSDRFSAERTGGSVSTLTIQRTQQEDSAVYLCASSLVPAGLAGRQDTQYFGPGTRLTVL.

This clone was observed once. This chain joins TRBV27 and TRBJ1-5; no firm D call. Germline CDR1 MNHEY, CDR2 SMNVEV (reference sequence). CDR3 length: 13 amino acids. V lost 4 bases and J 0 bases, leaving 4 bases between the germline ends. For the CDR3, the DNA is TGTGCCAGCAGTTCCCTTAGCAATCAGCCCCAGCATTTT. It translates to CASSSLSNQPQHF.